The clone carrying this T cell receptor (beta chain) was counted many times. Unique molecular identifiers were used in preparing the TCRbeta library. TCRdb used MiXCR to reprocess the PCR reads, holding one entry per CDR3 protein. The sample carries approximately 430,000 distinct CDR3 sequences, 15% to 20% recorded once. This sample is part of a study of T-cell reconstitution after alpha-beta-depleted transplantation in children. The CDR3 contains 14 residues. Germline CDR1 and CDR2: DFQATT and SNEGSKA (reference sequence). V lost 3 bases, J lost 3 bases, and 14 bases lay in between. V gene TRBV20-1 combines with J gene TRBJ2-5; D may match TRBD1 or TRBD2 (5 bases each). The sample was PBMCs, mostly from graft donor cells, taken 360 days after TCRalphabeta/CD19-depleted stem cell transplant. This receptor was obtained from a boy under two years old who had a stem cell transplant for Wiskott-Aldrich syndrome, so the T cells may come from the graft donor. This CDR3 is CSASGASRKETQYF. CDR3 DNA: TGCAGTGCTAGCGGGGCATCTCGGAAAGAGACCCAGTACTTC.